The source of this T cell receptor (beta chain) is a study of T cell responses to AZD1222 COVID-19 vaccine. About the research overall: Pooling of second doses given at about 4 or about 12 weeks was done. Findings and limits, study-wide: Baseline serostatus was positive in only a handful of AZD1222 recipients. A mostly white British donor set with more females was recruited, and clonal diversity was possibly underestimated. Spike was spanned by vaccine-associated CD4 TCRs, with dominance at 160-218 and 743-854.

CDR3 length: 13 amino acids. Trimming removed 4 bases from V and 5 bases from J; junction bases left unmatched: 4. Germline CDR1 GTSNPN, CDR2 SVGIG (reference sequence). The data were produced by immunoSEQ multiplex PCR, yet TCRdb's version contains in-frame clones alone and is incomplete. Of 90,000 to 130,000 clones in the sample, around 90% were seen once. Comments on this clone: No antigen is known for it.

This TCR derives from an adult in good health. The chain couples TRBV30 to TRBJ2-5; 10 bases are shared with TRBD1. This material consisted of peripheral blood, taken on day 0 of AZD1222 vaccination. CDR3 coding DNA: TGTGCCTGGAATTTGGGACAGGGGGAGACCCAGTACTTC. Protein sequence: CAWNLGQGETQYF.